These 18 T cell receptor beta chains were all obtained from the same sample, sequenced in a study of CD8+CD57+ T cells in acquired aplastic anemia. According to the study, genomic DNA was the template for TCR beta VDJ and CDR3 profiling. Each CDR3 protein is one row after TCRdb ran MiXCR on the reads. This table has roughly 63,000 distinct CDR3 sequences, roughly half appearing once. Source material: sorted CD4+, CD8+, or CD8+CD57+ T cells (not recorded which) from PBMCs. The source of these receptors is a human donor in good health, serving as a control.

This clonotype was seen many times. V is TRBV6-1 and J is TRBJ2-2; D is ambiguous. Trimming left V 11 bases short and J 1 base short, with 14 bases between. The CDR3 contains 14 residues. Germline V lookup: CDR1 MNHNS, CDR2 SASEGT. The CDR3 spells CACGANRNTGELFF. The CDR3 bases are TGTGCCTGTGGAGCAAATAGGAACACCGGGGAGCTGTTTTTT.

In this sample, this clonotype turned up many times. V is TRBV20-1 and J is TRBJ2-5, with 7 bases lining up with TRBD2. The V segment lost 1 base and the J segment 5 bases; nucleotides outside the gene matches: 7. The germline V gene has CDR1 DFQATT and CDR2 SNEGSKA (reference sequence). This CDR3 is 14 amino acids long. As DNA, the CDR3 is TGCAGTGCTAGAGGTGGGGGGGTGGGTGAGACCCAGTACTTC. This sequence encodes CSARGGGVGETQYF.

The sample holds many counts of this clonotype. The rearrangement links TRBV7-9 to TRBJ1-4; 7 bases map to TRBD1. Losses at the gene ends were 4 bases for V and 5 bases for J; bases not matched to a gene: 13. The germline V gene has CDR1 SEHNR and CDR2 FQNEAQ (reference sequence). The CDR3 is made up of 17 amino acids. CDR3 sequence: CASSSRSVGQDNEKLFF. The CDR3 bases are TGTGCCAGCAGCTCTAGATCCGTTGGACAGGACAATGAAAAACTGTTTTTT.

The chain is built from TRBV20-1 and TRBJ1-2; the D gene is possibly TRBD1 (5 bases). V gave up 3 bases and J gave up 5 bases, with 10 bases separating them. CDR1 is DFQATT and CDR2 is SNEGSKA in the germline V gene (reference sequence). There are 12 residues in the CDR3. The DNA for the CDR3 is TGCAGTGCTAGTCAGCGGACATATGGCTACACCTTC. Translated, it gives CSASQRTYGYTF.

This rearrangement joins TRBV20-1 to TRBJ1-2, with 8 nucleotides matching TRBD1. Trimming at V came to 3 bases and at J to 2 bases, leaving 11 bases not matched to a gene. Germline CDR1 DFQATT, CDR2 SNEGSKA (reference sequence). This CDR3 has 16 amino acids. In nucleotides, the CDR3 is TGCAGTGCTAGGCGCTCGGGACAGGCAGGGAACTATGGCTACACCTTC. Translated, it gives CSARRSGQAGNYGYTF.

This clonotype was observed many times. The V and J genes are TRBV6-1 and TRBJ1-3; the D gene is possibly TRBD1 (5 bases). This CDR3 contains 12 residues. V was shortened by 9 bases and J by 1 base, with 7 bases between the two germline ends. Germline CDR1 is MNHNS and CDR2 is SASEGT. CDR3 amino acids: CASQGSGNTIYF. The CDR3 DNA is TGTGCCAGTCAGGGTTCTGGAAACACCATATATTTT.

V usage is TRBV10-2 and J usage is TRBJ2-7; a weak D match, TRBD2 (6 bases). Germline CDR1 reads WSHSY; CDR2 reads SAAADI. Trimming pared 0 bases from V and 0 bases from J, leaving 9 bases between. The CDR3 spans 15 residues. DNA of the CDR3: TGCGCCAGCAGTGAGTCAGGGACTTACTCCTACGAGCAGTACTTC. Its translation: CASSESGTYSYEQYF.

This rearrangement joins TRBV10-3 to TRBJ2-7; TRBD1 matches 10 bases. Germline V gene sequence: CDR1 ENHRY, CDR2 SYGVKD. J lost 1 base, V lost 9 bases, and 3 bases had no gene match. The CDR3 is made up of 13 amino acids. CDR3 amino acids: CAIRDRGSYEQYF. CDR3 DNA: TGTGCCATTCGGGACAGGGGTTCCTACGAGCAGTACTTC.

This clonotype was seen repeatedly, ten times or more. The V and J genes are TRBV12-3 or TRBV12-4 and TRBJ2-3, with 7 bases identical to TRBD1. V lost 7 bases to trimming and J lost 1 base; unmatched junction nucleotides: 8. CDR3 length: 15 residues. The CDR3 reads CASTDRVRGTDTQYF. The CDR3 nucleotides are TGTGCCAGCACCGACAGGGTCAGGGGCACAGATACGCAGTATTTT.

This clonotype was counted at least ten times. The chain links TRBV9 to TRBJ1-2, with D possibly matching TRBD1 (6 bases). V gave up 1 base and J gave up 4 bases, with 11 bases separating them. Germline CDR1 reads SGDLS; CDR2 reads YYNGEE. This CDR3 has 14 amino acids. The CDR3: CASSVLTGTYGYTF. CDR3 sequence (DNA): TGTGCCAGCAGCGTACTCACAGGGACCTATGGCTACACCTTC. The variable domain in full, with the rest retrieved from reference TRBV9 and TRBJ1-2, is DSGVTQTPKHLITATGQRVTLRCSPRSGDLSVYWYQQSLDQGLQFLIQYYNGEERAKGNILERFSAQQFPDLHSELNLSSLELGDSALYFCASSVLTGTYGYTFGSGTRLTVV.

This clonotype was detected many times. CDR3 in amino acids: CASEGFEAFF. The CDR3 DNA reads as TGTGCCAGCGAGGGGTTTGAAGCTTTCTTT. This chain links TRBV2 with TRBJ1-1; D may be TRBD1 (5 bases). The CDR3 consists of 10 residues. V lost 8 bases to trimming and J lost 7 bases, with 8 bases between them. Germline V gives CDR1 SNHLY, CDR2 FYNNEI.

This clonotype occurred a few times. The rearrangement uses TRBV25-1 and TRBJ2-3, with 11 nucleotides matching TRBD2. Looked up from germline, CDR1 is MGHDK and CDR2 is SYGVNS. The CDR3 has 16 residues. V dropped 4 bases and J dropped 7; count of bases not matched to a gene: 10. CDR3 bases: TGTGCCAGCAGTGGACAAGATAGCGGGAGGGGGTATACGCAGTATTTT. It is translated as CASSGQDSGRGYTQYF. The variable domain in full, with the rest retrieved from reference TRBV25-1 and TRBJ2-3, is EADIYQTPRYLVIGTGKKITLECSQTMGHDKMYWYQQDPGMELHLIHYSYGVNSTEKGDLSSESTVSRIRTEHFPLTLESARPSHTSQYLCASSGQDSGRGYTQYFGPGTRLTVL.

This clonotype was recorded at least ten times. The chain has TRBV7-9 and TRBJ2-2, with D maybe TRBD1 (6 bases). Trimming cost V 6 bases and J 0 bases, with 11 bases left between them. The CDR3 runs to 15 residues. Per germline, CDR1 SEHNR and CDR2 FQNEAQ (reference sequence). The CDR3 here is CASSHDRTNTGELFF. The CDR3 region has the DNA TGTGCCAGCAGTCATGACAGGACGAACACCGGGGAGCTGTTTTTT.

Only one count was recorded for this clonotype. The chain has TRBV7-2 and TRBJ1-5; D remains ambiguous. V lost 4 bases and J 7 bases, leaving 8 bases between the germline ends. The germline CDR1 and CDR2 sequences are SGHTA and FQGNSA. The length of the CDR3 is 12 residues. The CDR3 spells CASSSYTQPQHF. As DNA, the CDR3 is TGTGCCAGCAGCTCATATACCCAGCCCCAGCATTTT.

The rearrangement joins TRBV7-2 to TRBJ1-2; 10 bases fit TRBD1. J was trimmed by 7 bases and V by 1 base; bases with no gene match: 3. The CDR3 consists of 14 residues. Germline CDR1 and CDR2: SGHTA and FQGNSA. The CDR3 DNA sequence: TGTGCCAGCAGCTTAGGAGGGACAGGGGTTGGCTACACCTTC. This sequence encodes CASSLGGTGVGYTF.

This clonotype appeared once. The chain combines TRBV24-1 with TRBJ2-7, with 9 bases lining up with TRBD1. J lost 3 bases, V lost 0 bases, and 5 bases had no gene match. CDR3 length: 16 residues. In germline, CDR1 is KGHDR, CDR2 SFDVKD. CDR3 nucleotides: TGTGCCACCAGTGATTTGTGGACAGGGGAACGCTACGAGCAGTACTTC. This codes for CATSDLWTGERYEQYF.

Ten or more counts support this clonotype. This chain connects TRBV7-9 to TRBJ2-5; D remains ambiguous. V shed 1 base and J shed 2 bases, with 5 bases lying between them. In germline, CDR1 is SEHNR, CDR2 FQNEAQ (reference sequence). CDR3 length: 13 residues. The CDR3 sequence is CASSLVLQETQYF. CDR3 sequence (DNA): TGTGCCAGCAGCTTAGTTCTTCAAGAGACCCAGTACTTC.

About this clonotype: This sequence may be a read error, since a much larger clone differs from it by one base. The CDR3 reads CPSSNLGGGTEAFF. The CDR3 region has the DNA TGTCCCAGCAGTAATCTAGGAGGGGGGACTGAAGCTTTCTTT. The chain has TRBV27 and TRBJ1-1; the D gene is possibly TRBD1 (6 bases). CDR1 and CDR2 from the germline V gene are MNHEY and SMNVEV (reference sequence). The length of the CDR3 is 14 residues.